This TCR beta chain was recovered during a study of blood T cell repertoires in COVID-19. The overall study: The cDNA or gDNA used as material had been derived from T cells, B-cell-depleted T cells, or PBMCs.

The V segment lost 1 base and the J segment 7 bases; nucleotides outside the gene matches: 7. This CDR3 spans 15 amino acids. Per the germline V gene, CDR1 is MNHNS and CDR2 is SASEGT. As processed by the authors: How many nucleated cells were present was estimated from reference gene primer amplification. The repertoire was sequenced with immunoSEQ multiplex PCR; TCRdb's copy has only in-frame clones and lacks some. D and trimming were read from the DNA, whereas the V and J calls and clone size are those reported in that table. The data hold 90,000 to 150,000 clones, with 80% to 90% observed a single time.

The chain has TRBV6-1 and TRBJ1-5; 7 nucleotides align to TRBD1. The TCR was taken from a human donor in a cohort sampled during active COVID-19. The sequenced sample was peripheral blood. CDR3 coding DNA: TGTGCCAGCAGTGAAGACAGGGGAAGAAGCCAGCCCCAGCATTTT. This translates into CASSEDRGRSQPQHF.